Below are 19 T cell receptor beta chains sequenced from a single sample in a study of blood T cell repertoires in COVID-19 (dated by TCRdb to 2018 to 2020). Library creation used the immunoSEQ multiplex PCR assay. This immuneACCESS table, as held by TCRdb, lists in-frame sequences with V and J called but not all clones. Of the missing ones, under half trace to an unresolved V gene in checked studies; the others have no known cause. The table for this sample lists approximately 110,000 clones; about 80% of them were counted only once. The ten largest clones take up about 6.6% of the sample. The sequencing input was peripheral blood. The receptor set was obtained from a woman aged 45-59 years with acute or convalescent COVID-19.

The genes are TRBV19 and TRBJ2-7, with 7 bases that match TRBD2. Germline-derived CDR1 and CDR2 are LNHDA and SQIVND (reference sequence). J gave up 4 bases and V 3 bases, and 12 bases lay outside the gene matches. The CDR3 spans 16 residues. As DNA, the CDR3 is TGTGCCAGTAGTATTTCCGGGACTATAACCGTATACGAGCAGTACTTC. Amino acid sequence: CASSISGTITVYEQYF.

The chain combines TRBV18 with TRBJ1-1; 7 bases fit TRBD1. Trimming removed 4 bases from V and 5 bases from J; junction bases left unmatched: 4. The CDR3 extends over 13 amino acids. The germline V gene has CDR1 KGHSH and CDR2 LQKENI. DNA of the CDR3: TGTGCCAGCTCACTAGACAGGGAAACTGAAGCTTTCTTT. Translated, it gives CASSLDRETEAFF.

The CDR3 nucleotides read TGTGCCTGGAGTGTATTGGGTTGGACAGCGAATTCACCCCTCCACTTT. It is translated as CAWSVLGWTANSPLHF. The rearrangement links TRBV30 to TRBJ1-6, with TRBD1 as a possible D gene (6 bases). The CDR3 contains 16 residues. The V and J ends lost 0 bases and 7 bases respectively, with 16 bases between them. Germline V gene sequence: CDR1 GTSNPN, CDR2 SVGIG (reference sequence).

V gene TRBV7-7 combines with J gene TRBJ1-3; the D is unclear. This CDR3 is 13 amino acids long. The germline V gene has CDR1 SSHAT and CDR2 FNYEAQ (reference sequence). The V end lost 5 bases, the J end lost 4 bases, and 9 bases lay between the germline ends. CDR3 sequence: CASSPGPGNTIYF. Here the CDR3 DNA reads TGTGCCAGCAGCCCTGGGCCCGGAAACACCATATATTTT.

The chain links TRBV6-5 to TRBJ1-2; TRBD1 matches at 9 bases. Per the germline V gene, CDR1 is MNHEY and CDR2 is SVGAGI. V gave up 6 bases and J gave up 6 bases; unmatched junction bases: 2. This CDR3 comprises 12 residues. The CDR3 nucleotides read TGTGCCAGCAGGACAGGGGGTCATGGCTACACCTTC. This codes for CASRTGGHGYTF.

The genes are TRBV30 and TRBJ1-2, with D possibly matching TRBD1 (5 bases). Germline lookup yields CDR1 GTSNPN and CDR2 SVGIG (reference sequence). The V end was cut by 5 bases, the J end by 8 bases, with 18 bases between. The CDR3 totals 13 residues. The CDR3 loop is CAWAEQGSRGYTF. CDR3 in DNA: TGTGCCTGGGCAGAGCAGGGATCGCGAGGCTACACCTTC.

This chain joins TRBV28 and TRBJ1-4; D is possibly TRBD1 (5 bases). Germline-derived CDR1 and CDR2 are MDHEN and SYDVKM. The V gene lost 8 bases and the J gene lost 8 bases, with 12 bases spanning the gap. This CDR3 is 12 amino acids long. The CDR3 bases are TGTGCCAGCCGGACGACAGTCGAAAAACTGTTTTTT. This encodes CASRTTVEKLFF.

This rearrangement joins TRBV30 to TRBJ1-1, with D perhaps matching TRBD1 (5 bases). Trimming removed 2 bases at V and 1 base at J, with 11 bases between. The CDR3 runs to 14 residues. Germline V CDR1 and CDR2: GTSNPN, SVGIG (reference sequence). DNA of the CDR3: TGTGCCTGGAGTCCGGGACTCCCGAACACTGAAGCTTTCTTT. The encoded protein is CAWSPGLPNTEAFF.

The V call is TRBV6-5, the J call TRBJ2-7; 10 nucleotides align to TRBD1. Germline-derived CDR1 and CDR2 are MNHEY and SVGAGI. The CDR3 consists of 15 residues. V gave up 0 bases and J gave up 5 bases; unmatched junction bases: 4. CDR3 loop: CASSYSGQGHDEQYF. CDR3 nucleotides: TGTGCCAGCAGTTACTCGGGACAGGGGCACGACGAGCAGTACTTC.

J is TRBJ2-7 and V is TRBV6-5, with a tentative D call TRBD1 (6 bases). Germline V gives CDR1 MNHEY, CDR2 SVGAGI. Deletions cut 6 bases from V and 1 base from J, with 13 bases between. The CDR3 spans 14 residues. The CDR3 loop is CASSWDKLSYEQYF. The CDR3 bases are TGTGCCAGCAGCTGGGACAAGCTGTCCTACGAGCAGTACTTC.

The chain is built from TRBV28 and TRBJ1-2, with D possibly being TRBD1 (6 bases). Germline-derived CDR1 and CDR2 are MDHEN and SYDVKM. The length of the CDR3 is 12 residues. Trimming took off 8 bases at V and 5 bases at J, with 12 bases between the two ends. The CDR3 is CASGQGFYGYTF. The CDR3 coding sequence is TGTGCCAGCGGGCAGGGGTTTTATGGCTACACCTTC.

This clone was counted only a few times. The V gene is TRBV30, the J gene TRBJ2-1; the match to TRBD2 covers 8 bases. Germline V gene sequence: CDR1 GTSNPN, CDR2 SVGIG (reference sequence). V was pared by 1 base and J by 14 bases, with 10 bases of the junction left unmatched. This CDR3 comprises 13 residues. As DNA, the CDR3 is TGTGCCTGGAGTGCCCCCTCAGCGGGGGTGGAGTTCTTC. It encodes CAWSAPSAGVEFF.

With respect to this clone: The junction differs from germline at one of its ends, possibly a read error. The DNA of the CDR3 is TGTGCCAGCAGCCAAGCCTCGAGAGGGACATCTTACTTT. Protein sequence: CASSQASRGTSYF. The gene calls are TRBV14 and TRBJ1-3; tentatively, D is TRBD1 (6 bases). The CDR3 sequence is 13 residues long. Per the germline V gene, CDR1 is SGHDN and CDR2 is FVKESK.

CDR3 DNA: TGCGCCAGCAGCTTGGGACATACAGGGGACACTGAAGCTTTCTTT. It is translated as CASSLGHTGDTEAFF. This rearrangement joins TRBV5-1 to TRBJ1-1; 7 bases map to TRBD1. The germline V gene encodes CDR1 SGHRS and CDR2 YFSETQ. Losses at the gene ends were 0 bases for V and 3 bases for J; bases not matched to a gene: 5. CDR3 length: 15 amino acids.

The chain couples TRBV7-8 to TRBJ2-3; the match to TRBD2 covers 9 bases. V was clipped by 4 bases and J by 3 bases; unmatched bases: 5. CDR1 and CDR2 (germline): SGHVS, FQNEAQ. The length of the CDR3 is 15 residues. The CDR3 sequence: CASSYGLARTDTQYF. The DNA for the CDR3 is TGTGCCAGCAGCTACGGACTAGCGAGAACAGATACGCAGTATTTT.

The chain joins TRBV6-5 to TRBJ1-6; D is uncertain. Germline loops: CDR1 MNHEY, CDR2 SVGAGI. The CDR3 has 14 amino acids. Trimming removed 2 bases from V and 4 bases from J, with 6 bases in between. Here the CDR3 DNA reads TGTGCCAGCAGTTACCGGGAGTATAATTCACCCCTCCACTTT. It encodes CASSYREYNSPLHF.

This chain connects TRBV5-1 to TRBJ2-6; D is ambiguous. The germline V gene encodes CDR1 SGHRS and CDR2 YFSETQ. This CDR3 spans 15 amino acids. V shed 4 bases and J shed 0 bases, with 8 bases lying between them. CDR3 amino acids: CASSVDNSGANVLTF. The DNA for the CDR3 is TGCGCCAGCAGCGTCGACAACTCTGGGGCCAACGTCCTGACTTTC. The full variable domain, its missing parts supplied by reference TRBV5-1 and TRBJ2-6, is KAGVTQTPRYLIKTRGQQVTLSCSPISGHRSVSWYQQTPGQGLQFLFEYFSETQRNKGNFPGRFSGRQFSNSRSEMNVSTLELGDSALYLCASSVDNSGANVLTFGAGSRLTVL.

The table lists this clone with a count of one. This sequence joins TRBV19 and TRBJ2-7, with 7 positions matching TRBD1. Germline loops: CDR1 LNHDA, CDR2 SQIVND (reference sequence). The V segment lost 7 bases and the J segment 1 base; nucleotides outside the gene matches: 4. CDR3 length: 13 residues. The CDR3 DNA follows: TGTGCCAGTACTGAGACAGGGTCCTACGAGCAGTACTTC. Translated, it gives CASTETGSYEQYF.

The V gene is TRBV5-1, the J gene TRBJ1-2, with a weak D call TRBD1 (6 bases). CDR1 SGHRS and CDR2 YFSETQ come from the germline V gene. The V end lost 2 bases, the J end lost 4 bases, and 15 bases lay between the germline ends. This CDR3 comprises 15 residues. CDR3 sequence reads: CASSFGTLSPYGYTF. CDR3 nucleotide sequence: TGCGCCAGCAGCTTCGGGACACTCTCCCCCTATGGCTACACCTTC.